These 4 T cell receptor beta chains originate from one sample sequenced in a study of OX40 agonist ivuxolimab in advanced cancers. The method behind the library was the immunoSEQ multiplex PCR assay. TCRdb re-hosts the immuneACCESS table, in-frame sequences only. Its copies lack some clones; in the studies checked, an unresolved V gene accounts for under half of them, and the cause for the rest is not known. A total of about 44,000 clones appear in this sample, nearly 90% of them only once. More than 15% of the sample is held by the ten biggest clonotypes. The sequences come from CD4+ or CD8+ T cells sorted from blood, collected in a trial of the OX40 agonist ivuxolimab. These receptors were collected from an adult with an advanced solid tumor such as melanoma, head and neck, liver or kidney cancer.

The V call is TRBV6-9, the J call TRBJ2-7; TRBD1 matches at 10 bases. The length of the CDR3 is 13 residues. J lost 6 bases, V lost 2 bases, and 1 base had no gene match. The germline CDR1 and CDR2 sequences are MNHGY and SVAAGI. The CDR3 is CASSYGQGGEQYV. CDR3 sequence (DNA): TGTGCCAGCAGTTATGGACAGGGGGGCGAGCAGTACGTC.

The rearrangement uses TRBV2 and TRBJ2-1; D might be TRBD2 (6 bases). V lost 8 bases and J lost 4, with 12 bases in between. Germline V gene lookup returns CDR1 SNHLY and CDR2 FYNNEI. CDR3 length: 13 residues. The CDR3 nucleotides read TGTGCCAGCCAAGGGACTCGGTACAATGAGCAGTTCTTC. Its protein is CASQGTRYNEQFF. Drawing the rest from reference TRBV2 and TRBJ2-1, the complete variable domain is EPEVTQTPSHQVTQMGQEVILRCVPISNHLYFYWYRQILGQKVEFLVSFYNNEISEKSEIFDDQFSVERPDGSNFTLKIRSTKLEDSAMYFCASQGTRYNEQFFGPGTRLTVL.

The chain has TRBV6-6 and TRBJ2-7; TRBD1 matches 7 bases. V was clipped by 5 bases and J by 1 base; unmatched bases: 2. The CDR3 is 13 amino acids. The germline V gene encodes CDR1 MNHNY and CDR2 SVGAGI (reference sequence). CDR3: CASSPGQSYEQYF. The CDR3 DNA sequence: TGTGCCAGCAGTCCGGGACAGTCCTACGAGCAGTACTTC.

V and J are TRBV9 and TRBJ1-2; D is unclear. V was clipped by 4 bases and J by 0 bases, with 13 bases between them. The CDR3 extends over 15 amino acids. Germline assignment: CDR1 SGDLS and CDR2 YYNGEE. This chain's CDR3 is CASSNPGSTNYGYTF. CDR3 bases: TGTGCCAGCAGCAACCCCGGGTCAACTAACTATGGCTACACCTTC.